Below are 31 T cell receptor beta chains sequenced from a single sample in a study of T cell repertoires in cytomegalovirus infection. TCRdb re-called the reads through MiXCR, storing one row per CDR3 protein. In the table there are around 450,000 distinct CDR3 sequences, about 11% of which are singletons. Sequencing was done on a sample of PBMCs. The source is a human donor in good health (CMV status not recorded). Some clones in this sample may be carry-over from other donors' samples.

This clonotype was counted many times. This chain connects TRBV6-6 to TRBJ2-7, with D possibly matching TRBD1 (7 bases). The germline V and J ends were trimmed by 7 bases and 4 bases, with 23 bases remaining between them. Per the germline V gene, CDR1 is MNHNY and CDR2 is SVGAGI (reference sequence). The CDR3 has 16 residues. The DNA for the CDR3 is TGTGCCAGCACCCTAGGGGGGACAGCCATGAGGTACGAGCAGTACTTC. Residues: CASTLGGTAMRYEQYF.

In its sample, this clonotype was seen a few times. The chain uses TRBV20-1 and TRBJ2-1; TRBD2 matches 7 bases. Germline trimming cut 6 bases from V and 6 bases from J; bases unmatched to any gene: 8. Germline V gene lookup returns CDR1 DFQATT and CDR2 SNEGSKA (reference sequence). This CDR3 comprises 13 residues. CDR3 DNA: TGCAGTGCCGCGGGCGGCGGGGGCAATGAGCAGTTCTTC. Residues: CSAAGGGGNEQFF.

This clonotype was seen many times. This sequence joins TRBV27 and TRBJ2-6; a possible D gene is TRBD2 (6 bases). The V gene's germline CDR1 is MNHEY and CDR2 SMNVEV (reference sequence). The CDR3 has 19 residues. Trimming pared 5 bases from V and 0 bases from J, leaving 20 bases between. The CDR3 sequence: CASSPPPGGESSGANVLTF. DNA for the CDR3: TGTGCCAGCAGTCCCCCCCCTGGCGGGGAGAGCTCTGGGGCCAACGTCCTGACTTTC.

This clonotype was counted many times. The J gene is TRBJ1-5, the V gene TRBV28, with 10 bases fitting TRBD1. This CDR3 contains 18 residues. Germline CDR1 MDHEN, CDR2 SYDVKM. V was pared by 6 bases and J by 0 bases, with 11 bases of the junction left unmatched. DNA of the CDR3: TGTGCCAGCAGGACGGGACAGGGGATCTTAATTAGCAATCAGCCCCAGCATTTT. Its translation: CASRTGQGILISNQPQHF. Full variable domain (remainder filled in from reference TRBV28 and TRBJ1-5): DVKVTQSSRYLVKRTGEKVFLECVQDMDHENMFWYRQDPGLGLRLIYFSYDVKMKEKGDIPEGYSVSREKKERFSLILESASTNQTSMYLCASRTGQGILISNQPQHFGDGTRLSIL.

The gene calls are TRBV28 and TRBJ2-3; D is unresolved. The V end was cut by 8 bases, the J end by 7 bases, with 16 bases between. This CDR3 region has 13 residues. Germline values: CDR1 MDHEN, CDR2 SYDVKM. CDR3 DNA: TGTGCCAGCCTTATGGTCAGTAGTAATACGCAGTATTTT. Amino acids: CASLMVSSNTQYF.

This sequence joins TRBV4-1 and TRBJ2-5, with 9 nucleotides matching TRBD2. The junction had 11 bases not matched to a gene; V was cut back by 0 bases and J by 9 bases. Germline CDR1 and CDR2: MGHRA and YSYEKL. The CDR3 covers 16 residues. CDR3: CASSQESLAGPNPQYF. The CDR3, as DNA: TGCGCCAGCAGCCAAGAAAGCCTAGCGGGACCGAACCCCCAGTACTTC.

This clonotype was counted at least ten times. The CDR3 spells CASSQQGYGGYTF. As DNA, the CDR3 is TGTGCCAGCAGCCAACAGGGTTATGGAGGGTACACCTTC. The chain recombines TRBV7-2 with TRBJ1-2; TRBD1 might be the D (6 bases). This CDR3 is built from 13 residues. With 5 bases removed from V and 11 bases from J, the gap between germline ends came to 18 bases. Looked up from germline, CDR1 is SGHTA and CDR2 is FQGNSA.

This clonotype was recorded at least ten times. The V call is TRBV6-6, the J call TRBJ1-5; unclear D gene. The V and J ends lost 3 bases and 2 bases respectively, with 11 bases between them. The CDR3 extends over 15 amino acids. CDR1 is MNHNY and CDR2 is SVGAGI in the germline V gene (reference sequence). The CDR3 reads CASSYLEHGNQPQHF. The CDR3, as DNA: TGTGCCAGCAGTTATTTAGAACACGGCAATCAGCCCCAGCATTTT.

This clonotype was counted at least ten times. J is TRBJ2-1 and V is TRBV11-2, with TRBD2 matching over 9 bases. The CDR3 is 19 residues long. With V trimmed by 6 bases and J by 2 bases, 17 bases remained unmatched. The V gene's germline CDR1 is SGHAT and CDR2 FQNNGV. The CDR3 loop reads CASRRLLSGGSPTYNEQFF. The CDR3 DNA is TGTGCCAGCAGACGACTATTAAGCGGGGGGTCTCCAACCTACAATGAGCAGTTCTTC.

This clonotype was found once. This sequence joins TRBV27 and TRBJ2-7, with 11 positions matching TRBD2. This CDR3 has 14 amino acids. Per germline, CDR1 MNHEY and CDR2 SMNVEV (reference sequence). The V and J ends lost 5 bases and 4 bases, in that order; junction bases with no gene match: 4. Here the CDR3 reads CASSPTSGKYEQYF. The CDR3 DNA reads TGTGCCAGCAGTCCGACTAGCGGGAAATACGAGCAGTACTTC.

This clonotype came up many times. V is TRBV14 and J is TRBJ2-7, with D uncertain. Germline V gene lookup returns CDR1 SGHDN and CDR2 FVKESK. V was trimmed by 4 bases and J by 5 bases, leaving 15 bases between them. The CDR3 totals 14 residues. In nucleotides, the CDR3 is TGTGCCAGCAGCCCCTTTAGCCAGAGGAACGAGCAGTACTTC. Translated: CASSPFSQRNEQYF.

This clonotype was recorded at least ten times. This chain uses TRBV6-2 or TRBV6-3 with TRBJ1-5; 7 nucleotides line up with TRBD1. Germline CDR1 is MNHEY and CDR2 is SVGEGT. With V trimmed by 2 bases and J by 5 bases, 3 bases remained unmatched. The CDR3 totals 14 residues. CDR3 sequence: CASSYLGGYQPQHF. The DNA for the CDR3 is TGTGCCAGCAGTTACCTAGGGGGCTATCAGCCCCAGCATTTT.

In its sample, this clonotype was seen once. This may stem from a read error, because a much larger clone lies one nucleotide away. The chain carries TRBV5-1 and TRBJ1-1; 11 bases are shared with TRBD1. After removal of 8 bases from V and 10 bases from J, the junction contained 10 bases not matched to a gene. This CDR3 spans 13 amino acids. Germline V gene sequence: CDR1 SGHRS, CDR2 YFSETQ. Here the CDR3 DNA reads TGCGCCAGGAGCATTGGACAGGGGGCGAGAGCTTTCTTT. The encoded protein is CARSIGQGARAFF. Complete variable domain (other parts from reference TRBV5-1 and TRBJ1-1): KAGVTQTPRYLIKTRGQQVTLSCSPISGHRSVSWYQQTPGQGLQFLFEYFSETQRNKGNFPGRFSGRQFSNSRSEMNVSTLELGDSALYLCARSIGQGARAFFGQGTRLTVV.

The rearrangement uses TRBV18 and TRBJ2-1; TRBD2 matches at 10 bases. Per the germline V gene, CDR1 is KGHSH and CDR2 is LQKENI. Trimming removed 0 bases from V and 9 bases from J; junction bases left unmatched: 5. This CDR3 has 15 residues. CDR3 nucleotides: TGTGCCAGCTCACCACCTCTAGCGGGGGAGGTTGAGCAGTTCTTC. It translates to CASSPPLAGEVEQFF.

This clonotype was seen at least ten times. The CDR3 DNA sequence: TGTGCCAGCTCAGATTTGGGGACAGGGAATTCACCCCTCCACTTT. Translated, it gives CASSDLGTGNSPLHF. This chain connects TRBV18 to TRBJ1-6, with TRBD1 identical over 9 bases. Trimming took 5 bases from V and 7 from J; bases not matched to a gene: 6. The CDR3 sequence is 15 residues long. Looked up from germline, CDR1 is KGHSH and CDR2 is LQKENI.

In DNA, the CDR3 is TGCAGTGCTACGGGGTGGGTTCCTAATGAAAAACTGTTTTTT. Protein: CSATGWVPNEKLFF. V and J are TRBV20-1 and TRBJ1-4; D ambiguous. This CDR3 contains 14 residues. V lost 4 bases to trimming and J lost 3 bases, with 12 bases between them. The germline CDR1 and CDR2 sequences are DFQATT and SNEGSKA (reference sequence).

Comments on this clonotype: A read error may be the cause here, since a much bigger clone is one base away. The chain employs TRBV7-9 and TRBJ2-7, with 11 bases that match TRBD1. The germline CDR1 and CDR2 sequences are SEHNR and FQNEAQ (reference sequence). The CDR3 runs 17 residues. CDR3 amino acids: CASSARTGGAKLRELYF. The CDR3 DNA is TGTGCCAGCAGCGCTAGGACAGGGGGCGCGAAGCTACGCGAGCTGTACTTC. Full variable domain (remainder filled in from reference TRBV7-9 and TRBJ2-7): DTGVSQNPRHKITKRGQNVTFRCDPISEHNRLYWYRQTLGQGPEFLTYFQNEAQLEKSRLLSDRFSAERPKGSFSTLEIQRTEQGDSAMYLCASSARTGGAKLRELYFGPGTRLTVT.

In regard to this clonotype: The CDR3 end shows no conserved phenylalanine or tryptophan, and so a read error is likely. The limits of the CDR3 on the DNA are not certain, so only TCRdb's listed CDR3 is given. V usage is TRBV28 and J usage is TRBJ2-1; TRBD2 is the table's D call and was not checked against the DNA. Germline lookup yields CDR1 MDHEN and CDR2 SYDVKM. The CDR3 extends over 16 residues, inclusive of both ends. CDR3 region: CASSFIRTSGSHEQCV.

CDR3: CASSPGTVTIYEQYF. CDR3 coding DNA: TGTGCCAGCAGTCCAGGGACAGTCACTATCTACGAGCAGTACTTC. The rearrangement uses TRBV28 and TRBJ2-7; TRBD1 aligns across 7 bases. Unmatched junction bases numbered 10, after V lost 5 bases and J lost 3 bases. Germline CDR1 reads MDHEN; CDR2 reads SYDVKM. CDR3 length equals 15 residues.

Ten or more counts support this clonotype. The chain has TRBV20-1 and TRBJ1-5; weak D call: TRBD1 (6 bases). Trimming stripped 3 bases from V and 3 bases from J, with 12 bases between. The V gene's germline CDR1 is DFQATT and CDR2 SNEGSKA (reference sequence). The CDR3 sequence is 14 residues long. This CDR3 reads CSARTDRLNQPQHF. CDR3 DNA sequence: TGCAGTGCTAGGACGGACAGACTCAATCAGCCCCAGCATTTT.

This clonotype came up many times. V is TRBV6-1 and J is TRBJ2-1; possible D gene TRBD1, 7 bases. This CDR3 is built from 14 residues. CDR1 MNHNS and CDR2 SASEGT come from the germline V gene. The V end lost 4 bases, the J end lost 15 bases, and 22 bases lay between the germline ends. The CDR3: CASSVANRGWRVFF. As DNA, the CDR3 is TGTGCCAGCAGTGTCGCTAACAGGGGCTGGAGGGTGTTCTTC.

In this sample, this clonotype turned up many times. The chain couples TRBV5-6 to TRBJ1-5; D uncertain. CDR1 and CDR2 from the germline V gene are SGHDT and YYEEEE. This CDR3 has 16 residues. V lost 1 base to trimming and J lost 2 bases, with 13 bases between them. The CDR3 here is CASSLRGARGNQPQHF. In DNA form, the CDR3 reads TGTGCCAGCAGCTTGAGAGGAGCCAGAGGCAATCAGCCCCAGCATTTT.

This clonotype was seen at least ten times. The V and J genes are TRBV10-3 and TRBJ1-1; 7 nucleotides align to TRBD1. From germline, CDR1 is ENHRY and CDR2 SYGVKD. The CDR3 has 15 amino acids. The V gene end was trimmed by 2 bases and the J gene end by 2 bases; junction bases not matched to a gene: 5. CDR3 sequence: CAISENYRGNTEAFF. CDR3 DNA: TGTGCCATCAGTGAGAATTACAGGGGCAACACTGAAGCTTTCTTT.

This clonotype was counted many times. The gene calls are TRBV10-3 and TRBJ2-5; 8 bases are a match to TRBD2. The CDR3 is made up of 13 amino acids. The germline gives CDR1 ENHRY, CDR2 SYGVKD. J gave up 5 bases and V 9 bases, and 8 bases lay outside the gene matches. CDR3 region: CAIRTSLLETQYF. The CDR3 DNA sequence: TGTGCCATAAGGACTAGCCTGTTGGAGACCCAGTACTTC.

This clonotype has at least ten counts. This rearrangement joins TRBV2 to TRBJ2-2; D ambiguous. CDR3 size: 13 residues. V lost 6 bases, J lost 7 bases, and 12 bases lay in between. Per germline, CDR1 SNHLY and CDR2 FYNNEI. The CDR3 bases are TGTGCCAGCAGCGTTGGACGGCACGGGGAGCTGTTTTTT. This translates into CASSVGRHGELFF.

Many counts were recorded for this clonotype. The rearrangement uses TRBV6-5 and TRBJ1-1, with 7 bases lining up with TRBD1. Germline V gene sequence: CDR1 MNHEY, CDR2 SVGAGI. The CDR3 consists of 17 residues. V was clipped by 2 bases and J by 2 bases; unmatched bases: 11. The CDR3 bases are TGTGCCAGCAGTTACGCCGATGGACAGGCCTATAACACTGAAGCTTTCTTT. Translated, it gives CASSYADGQAYNTEAFF.

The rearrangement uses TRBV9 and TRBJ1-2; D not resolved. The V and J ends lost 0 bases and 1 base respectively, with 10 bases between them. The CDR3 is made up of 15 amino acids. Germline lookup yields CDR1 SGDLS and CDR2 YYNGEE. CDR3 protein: CASSVGGGLNYGYTF. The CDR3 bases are TGTGCCAGCAGCGTAGGGGGAGGCCTTAACTATGGCTACACCTTC.

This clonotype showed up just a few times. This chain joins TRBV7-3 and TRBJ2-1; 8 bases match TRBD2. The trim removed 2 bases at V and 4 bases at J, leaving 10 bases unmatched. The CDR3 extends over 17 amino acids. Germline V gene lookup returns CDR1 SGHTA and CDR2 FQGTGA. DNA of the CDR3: TGTGCCAGCAGCTTATCAAGCGGGAGTACGCCGTACAATGAGCAGTTCTTC. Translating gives CASSLSSGSTPYNEQFF. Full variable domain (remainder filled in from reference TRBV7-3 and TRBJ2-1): GAGVSQTPSNKVTEKGKYVELRCDPISGHTALYWYRQSLGQGPEFLIYFQGTGAADDSGLPNDRFFAVRPEGSVSTLKIQRTERGDSAVYLCASSLSSGSTPYNEQFFGPGTRLTVL.

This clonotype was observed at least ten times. CDR3 region: CASSRGKGRVAGQDEKLFF. The CDR3, as DNA: TGTGCCAGCAGCCGGGGGAAGGGAAGGGTAGCAGGCCAGGATGAAAAACTGTTTTTT. The V and J genes are TRBV4-2 and TRBJ1-4; D possibly corresponds to TRBD1 (5 bases). This CDR3 is built from 19 residues. Trimming cost V 4 bases and J 6 bases, with 27 bases left between them. Germline CDR1 LGHNA, CDR2 YNFKEQ.

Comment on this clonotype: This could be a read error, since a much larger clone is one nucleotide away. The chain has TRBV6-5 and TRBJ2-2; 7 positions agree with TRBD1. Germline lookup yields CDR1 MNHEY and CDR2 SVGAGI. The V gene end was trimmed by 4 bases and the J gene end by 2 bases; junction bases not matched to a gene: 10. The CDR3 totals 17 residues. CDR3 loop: CASSFDREPFNTGELFF. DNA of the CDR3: TGTGCCAGCAGTTTCGACAGGGAACCTTTTAACACCGGGGAGCTGTTTTTT.

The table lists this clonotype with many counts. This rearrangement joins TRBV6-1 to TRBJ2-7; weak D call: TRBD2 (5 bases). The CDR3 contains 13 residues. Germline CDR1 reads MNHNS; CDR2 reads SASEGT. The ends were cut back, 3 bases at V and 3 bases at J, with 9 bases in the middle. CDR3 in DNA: TGTGCCAGCAGTGAGGAGAGGGACTACGAGCAGTACTTC. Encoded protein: CASSEERDYEQYF.